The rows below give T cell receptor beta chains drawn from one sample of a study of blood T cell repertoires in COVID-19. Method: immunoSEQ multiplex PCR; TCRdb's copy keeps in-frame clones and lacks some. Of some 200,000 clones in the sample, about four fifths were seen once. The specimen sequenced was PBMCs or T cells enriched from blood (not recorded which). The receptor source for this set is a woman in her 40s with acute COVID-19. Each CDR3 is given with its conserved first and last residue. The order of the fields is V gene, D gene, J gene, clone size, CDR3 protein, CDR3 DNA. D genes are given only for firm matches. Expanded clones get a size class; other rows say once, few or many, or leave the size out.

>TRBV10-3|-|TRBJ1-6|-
CAISESQGRALHF
TGTGCCATCAGTGAGTCCCAGGGGAGGGCCCTCCACTTT
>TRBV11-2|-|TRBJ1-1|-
CASSLDLQAFF
TGTGCCAGCAGCTTAGATCTCCAAGCTTTCTTT
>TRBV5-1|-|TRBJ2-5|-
CASSLGGSQETQYF
TGCGCCAGCAGCTTGGGAGGGTCCCAAGAGACCCAGTACTTC
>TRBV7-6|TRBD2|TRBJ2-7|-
CASSFVAPGTNWSEQYF
TGTGCCAGCAGCTTTGTGGCCCCCGGGACTAATTGGTCCGAGCAGTACTTC
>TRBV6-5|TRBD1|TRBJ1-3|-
CASRTGVSGNTIYF
TGTGCCAGCAGAACAGGGGTCTCTGGAAACACCATATATTTT
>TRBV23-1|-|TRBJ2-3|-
CASSQIRTGSGTDTQYF
TGCGCCAGCAGTCAAATACGAACAGGGTCGGGCACAGATACGCAGTATTTT
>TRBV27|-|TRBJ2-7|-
CASSSNNRGAPLYF
TGTGCCAGCAGTTCAAATAACCGGGGGGCCCCTTTGTACTTC
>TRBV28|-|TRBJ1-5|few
CASSIGGGNQPQHF
TGTGCCAGCTCCATTGGGGGGGGCAATCAGCCCCAGCATTTT
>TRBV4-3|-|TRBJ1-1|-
CASSQDRSTNTEAFF
TGCGCCAGCAGCCAAGATCGCTCGACTAACACTGAAGCTTTCTTT
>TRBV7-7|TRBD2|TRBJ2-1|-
CASSLLSRLAGVNEQFF
TGTGCCAGCAGCTTACTCAGTAGGCTAGCGGGAGTGAATGAGCAGTTCTTC
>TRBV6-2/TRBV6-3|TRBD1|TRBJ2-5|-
CASSRPGQRGKETQYF
TGTGCCAGCAGCAGGCCGGGACAGAGGGGAAAAGAGACCCAGTACTTC
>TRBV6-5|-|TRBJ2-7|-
CASRDGTFPNEQYF
TGTGCCAGCAGGGATGGGACATTCCCCAACGAGCAGTACTTC
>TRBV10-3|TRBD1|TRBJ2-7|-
CAISDFAGGYEQYF
TGTGCCATCAGTGATTTCGCAGGGGGCTACGAGCAGTACTTC
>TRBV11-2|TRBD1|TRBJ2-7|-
CASSDRDRADEQYF
TGTGCCAGCAGCGACCGGGACAGGGCTGACGAGCAGTACTTC
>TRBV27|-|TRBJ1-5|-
CASSLRSNQPQHF
TGTGCCAGCAGTTTACGTAGCAATCAGCCCCAGCATTTT
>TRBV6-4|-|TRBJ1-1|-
CASSPSPGNTEAFF
TGTGCCAGCAGTCCTAGCCCAGGGAACACTGAAGCTTTCTTT
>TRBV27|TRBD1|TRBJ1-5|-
CASSLSSRGINQPQHF
TGTGCCAGCAGTTTATCGAGCAGGGGGATCAATCAGCCCCAGCATTTT
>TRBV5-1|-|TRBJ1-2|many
CASSEGGPGRFNYGYTF
TGCGCCAGCAGCGAGGGTGGTCCGGGGAGGTTTAACTATGGCTACACCTTC
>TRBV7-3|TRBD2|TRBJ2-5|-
CASSPGTSGDQETQYF
TGTGCCAGCAGTCCAGGGACTAGCGGGGACCAAGAGACCCAGTACTTC
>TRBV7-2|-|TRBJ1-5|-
CASSLTTGNQPQHF
TGTGCCAGCAGCTTAACAACCGGCAATCAGCCCCAGCATTTT
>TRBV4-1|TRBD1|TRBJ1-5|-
CASSQTGQSDQPQHF
TGCGCCAGCAGCCAAACGGGACAGTCCGATCAGCCCCAGCATTTT
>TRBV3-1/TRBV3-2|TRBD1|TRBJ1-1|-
CASSDRTGFTEAFF
TGTGCCAGCAGCGACCGGACAGGGTTCACTGAAGCTTTCTTT
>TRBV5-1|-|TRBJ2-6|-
CASSLSGTGANVLTF
TGCGCCAGCAGCTTATCAGGGACTGGGGCCAACGTCCTGACTTTC
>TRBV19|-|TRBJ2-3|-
CASSIDQASTDTQYF
TGTGCCAGTAGTATAGATCAAGCTAGCACAGATACGCAGTATTTT
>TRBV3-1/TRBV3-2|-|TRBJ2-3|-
CASSPPTSTDTQYF
TGTGCCAGCAGCCCGCCAACTAGCACAGATACGCAGTATTTT
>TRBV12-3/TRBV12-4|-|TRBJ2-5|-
CASSFLQQETQYF
TGTGCCAGCAGTTTTCTACAGCAAGAGACCCAGTACTTC
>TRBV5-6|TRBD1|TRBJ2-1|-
CASRSKGADGEQFF
TGTGCCAGCAGGTCTAAGGGGGCGGATGGTGAGCAGTTCTTC
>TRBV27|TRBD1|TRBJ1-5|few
CASSLEGASNQPQHF
TGTGCCAGCAGTTTAGAGGGGGCCAGCAATCAGCCCCAGCATTTT
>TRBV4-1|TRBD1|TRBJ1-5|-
CASSQDRGTGPDQPQHF
TGCGCCAGCAGCCAAGATCGCGGGACAGGGCCGGATCAGCCCCAGCATTTT
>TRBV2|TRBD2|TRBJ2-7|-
CASSLGLAGGGGSEQYF
TGTGCCAGCAGTCTGGGACTAGCGGGAGGGGGCGGGAGCGAGCAGTACTTC
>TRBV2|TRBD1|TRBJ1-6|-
CASRREQGVESPLHF
TGTGCCAGCAGGAGGGAACAGGGGGTAGAATCACCCCTCCACTTT
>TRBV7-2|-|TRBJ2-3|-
CASSPGLPTDTQYF
TGTGCCAGCAGCCCAGGTCTTCCCACAGATACGCAGTATTTT
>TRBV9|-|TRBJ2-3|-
CASSRGGTDTQYF
TGTGCCAGCAGCCGTGGAGGCACAGATACGCAGTATTTT
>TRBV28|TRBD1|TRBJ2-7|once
CASGKTGTGDKQYF
TGTGCCAGCGGGAAAACCGGGACAGGGGACAAGCAGTACTTC
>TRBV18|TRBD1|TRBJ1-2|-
CASSPGQAQGVGYTF
TGTGCCAGCTCACCGGGACAGGCCCAAGGGGTGGGCTACACCTTC
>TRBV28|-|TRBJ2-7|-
CASSLGRGGNYEQYF
TGTGCCAGCAGTTTAGGGAGGGGGGGGAACTACGAGCAGTACTTC
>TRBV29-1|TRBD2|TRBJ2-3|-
CSVLDGTSGTYTQYF
TGCAGCGTCCTTGACGGGACTAGCGGGACATATACGCAGTATTTT
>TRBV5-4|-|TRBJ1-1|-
CASSLAGRQNTEAFF
TGTGCCAGCAGCTTGGCCGGGAGGCAAAACACTGAAGCTTTCTTT
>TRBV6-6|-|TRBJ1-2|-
CASSYSEAAPYGYTF
TGTGCCAGCAGTTACTCGGAGGCAGCCCCCTATGGCTACACCTTC
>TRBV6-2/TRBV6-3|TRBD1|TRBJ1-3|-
CASSNRGDSSGNTIYF
TGTGCCAGCAGCAACAGGGGAGACAGCTCTGGAAACACCATATATTTT
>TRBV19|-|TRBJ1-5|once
CASSTEGPGHGNQPQHF
TGTGCCAGTAGTACAGAGGGTCCAGGGCACGGCAATCAGCCCCAGCATTTT
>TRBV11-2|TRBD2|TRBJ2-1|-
CASSLETSGDPYNEQFF
TGTGCCAGCAGCTTAGAGACTAGCGGGGACCCCTACAATGAGCAGTTCTTC
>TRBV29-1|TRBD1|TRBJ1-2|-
CSVGGVSTGGEDGYTF
TGCAGCGTTGGGGGCGTATCTACAGGGGGCGAAGATGGCTACACCTTC
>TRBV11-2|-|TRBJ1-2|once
CASSSDRNYGYTF
TGTGCCAGCAGCTCGGACAGAAACTATGGCTACACCTTC
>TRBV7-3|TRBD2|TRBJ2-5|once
CASSSSGGAGETQYF
TGTGCCAGCAGCTCTAGCGGGGGGGCCGGAGAGACCCAGTACTTC
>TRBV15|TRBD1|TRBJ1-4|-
CATSRSGGRDRVEKLFF
TGTGCCACCAGCAGATCAGGAGGGAGGGACAGGGTCGAAAAACTGTTTTTT
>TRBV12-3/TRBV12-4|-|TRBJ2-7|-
CASRGGSYEQYF
TGTGCCAGCAGGGGGGGCTCCTACGAGCAGTACTTC
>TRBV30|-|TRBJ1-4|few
CAWKQSATNEKLFF
TGTGCCTGGAAACAGAGTGCAACTAATGAAAAACTGTTTTTT
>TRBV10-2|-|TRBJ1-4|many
CASSDATNEKLFF
TGCGCCAGCAGTGACGCAACTAATGAAAAACTGTTTTTT
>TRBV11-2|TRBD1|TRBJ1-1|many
CASSFDRARNTEAFF
TGTGCCAGCAGCTTCGACAGGGCCAGGAACACTGAAGCTTTCTTT
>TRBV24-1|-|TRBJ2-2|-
CATRRDGTRGELFF
TGTGCCACCAGGCGGGACGGGACCCGCGGGGAGCTGTTTTTT
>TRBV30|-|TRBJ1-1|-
CAWSVGGAWAEAFF
TGTGCCTGGAGTGTTGGAGGTGCTTGGGCTGAAGCTTTCTTT
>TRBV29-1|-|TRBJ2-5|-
CSVEDPETSYQETQYF
TGCAGCGTTGAAGATCCGGAGACGAGCTACCAAGAGACCCAGTACTTC
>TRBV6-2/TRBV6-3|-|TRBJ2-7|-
CASSWGTPIYEQYF
TGTGCCAGCAGTTGGGGGACACCCATCTACGAGCAGTACTTC
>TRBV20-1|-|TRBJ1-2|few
CSVMSLGGYTF
TGCAGTGTTATGTCCCTCGGGGGCTACACCTTC
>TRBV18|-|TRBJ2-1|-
CASSPLSFNEQFF
TGTGCCAGCTCACCCCTTAGTTTCAATGAGCAGTTCTTC
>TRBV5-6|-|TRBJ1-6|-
CASSYRSNSPLHF
TGTGCCAGCAGCTATCGGAGCAATTCACCCCTCCACTTT
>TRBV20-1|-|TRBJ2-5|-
CSASLLAETQYF
TGCAGTGCTAGTTTGTTAGCGGAGACCCAGTACTTC
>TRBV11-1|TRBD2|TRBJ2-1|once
CASSSGGSYNEQFF
TGTGCCAGCAGCTCGGGGGGGTCCTACAATGAGCAGTTCTTC
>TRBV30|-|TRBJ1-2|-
CAWSRTPSYGYTF
TGTGCCTGGAGTCGGACTCCCTCCTATGGCTACACCTTC